The rows below give T cell receptor beta chains drawn from one sample of a study of T-cell reconstitution after alpha-beta-depleted transplantation in children. TCRdb redid the calling of the PCR reads with MiXCR, one entry per CDR3 protein. The sample has 500,000 to 650,000 distinct CDR3 sequences, roughly 13% seen once. The sequencing used PBMCs, mostly from graft donor cells, collected 360 days after TCRalphabeta/CD19-depleted stem cell transplant. Source of these receptors: a male patient aged 5 to 17 who had a stem cell transplant for acute myeloid leukemia, so the T cells may come from the graft donor. The CDR3 runs from the conserved cysteine through the conserved F or W. Fields, in order: J gene, clone size, D gene, V gene, CDR3 DNA, CDR3 protein. D genes are given only for firm matches. Some rows mark clone size as missing; the rest say once, few, many or name a class of expanded clone.

TRBJ2-7 NA NA TRBV25-1 TGTGCCAGCAGTGAAGACTATGACGAGCAGTACTTC CASSEDYDEQYF
TRBJ2-7 few NA TRBV29-1 TGCAGCGTTGAATTGGGACGCGCCTACGAGCAGTACTTC CSVELGRAYEQYF
TRBJ2-1 NA NA TRBV9 TGTGCCAGCAGCGTAGGGTCAGTACCATACAATGAGCAGTTCTTC CASSVGSVPYNEQFF
TRBJ1-2 NA TRBD1 TRBV12-3/TRBV12-4 TGTGCCAGCAGCCCTGGGACAGGTACGGGCTACACCTTC CASSPGTGTGYTF
TRBJ1-1 NA NA TRBV7-7 TGTGCTAGCAGCTGCCCCCAGCGGACCAAGAACACTGAAGCTTTCTTT CASSCPQRTKNTEAFF
TRBJ2-7 once NA TRBV29-1 TGCAGCGTTGAGGGTTCATTGGAGGGGGCCGGCGCTTACGAGCAGTACTTC CSVEGSLEGAGAYEQYF
TRBJ2-7 few TRBD1 TRBV18 TGTGCCAGCTCACCACGGTTTTACAGGGGGCCCTACGAGCAGTACTTC CASSPRFYRGPYEQYF
TRBJ1-1 many TRBD1 TRBV29-1 TGCAGCGTTGCGAGGGACAGGGGGAACACTGAAGCTTTCTTT CSVARDRGNTEAFF
TRBJ1-2 many NA TRBV20-1 TGCAGTGCTAGTCTCACAGGAGACAGTTTCAACTATGGCTACACCTTC CSASLTGDSFNYGYTF
TRBJ1-1 NA NA TRBV20-1 TGCAGTGCTAGGGGTGGGGGAGGGACCTATACGAACACTGAAGCTTTCTTT CSARGGGGTYTNTEAFF
TRBJ2-6 NA NA TRBV7-6 TGTGCCAGCAGCCCACTCCGGACAGTTTCTGGGGCCAACGTCCTGACTTTC CASSPLRTVSGANVLTF
TRBJ2-7 few TRBD1 TRBV30 TGTGCCTGGAGCGGGACAGGGGGTGCACTTGTCTACGAGCAGTACTTC CAWSGTGGALVYEQYF
TRBJ2-7 few NA TRBV12-2 TGTGCAAGTCGCTTAGCGGGACAGGGCGTCTACGAGCAGTACTTC CASRLAGQGVYEQYF
TRBJ2-5 NA NA TRBV18 TGTGCCAGCTCACGAACCCCAGGGGGATGGGGGGTCATTGAAGAGACCCAGTACTTC CASSRTPGGWGVIEETQYF
TRBJ2-3 many NA TRBV24-1 TGTGCCACCAGTGACCCTCGTCATGGGGATACGCAGTATTTT CATSDPRHGDTQYF
TRBJ2-1 many TRBD2 TRBV15 TGTGCCACCAGCAGAGATTACGGACTAGCGGGTTCGGAGTGGGCCAATGAGCAGTTCTTC CATSRDYGLAGSEWANEQFF
TRBJ2-1 few TRBD2 TRBV20-1 TGCAGTGTCGCGCGGGAGAGAATGTTTTTGTACAATGAGCAGTTCTTC CSVARERMFLYNEQFF
TRBJ2-2 NA TRBD2 TRBV7-3 TGTGCCAGCAGCTTCCGTACTAGCGGGATCGGGGAGCTGTTTTTT CASSFRTSGIGELFF
TRBJ2-1 NA TRBD2 TRBV29-1 TGCAGCGTCTTGGGACTAGCGGGATACAATGAGCAGTTCTTC CSVLGLAGYNEQFF
TRBJ2-5 NA NA TRBV7-2 TGTGCCAGCAGCTTAAGGACCAGGAGACAAGAGACCCAGTACTTC CASSLRTRRQETQYF
TRBJ2-3 few NA TRBV7-2 TGTGCCAGCAGCGTACGCAGGGTAGATACGCAGTATTTT CASSVRRVDTQYF
TRBJ2-3 NA TRBD2 TRBV10-3 TGTGCCATCAGTGACCAGACTAGCGCCCTCGGAGATACGCAGTATTTT CAISDQTSALGDTQYF
TRBJ2-7 NA NA TRBV7-3 TGTGCCAGCACTTTAGTGGGGTTTCCACGGAAACTATACGAGCAGTACTTC CASTLVGFPRKLYEQYF
TRBJ2-2 NA NA TRBV25-1 TGTGCCAGCGGAAAAGGGATTATTAACACCGGGGAGCTGTTTTTT CASGKGIINTGELFF
TRBJ2-7 many TRBD2 TRBV6-2/TRBV6-3 TGTGCCAGCATTAGTAGCGGGATACTCTACGAGCAGTACTTC CASISSGILYEQYF
TRBJ2-7 many TRBD1 TRBV7-3 TGTGCCAGCAGCTTAACAGGGACAGGGTCCTGGTACGAGCAGTACTTC CASSLTGTGSWYEQYF
TRBJ2-7 few NA TRBV4-2 TGTGCCAGCAGCCAAGATGACCTGGCCTTGGGGGAGCAGTACTTC CASSQDDLALGEQYF
TRBJ2-1 once TRBD2 TRBV12-3/TRBV12-4 TGTACCATCTCATATATCCTACTACTAGCGGGAGACAATGAGCAGTTCTTC CTISYILLLAGDNEQFF